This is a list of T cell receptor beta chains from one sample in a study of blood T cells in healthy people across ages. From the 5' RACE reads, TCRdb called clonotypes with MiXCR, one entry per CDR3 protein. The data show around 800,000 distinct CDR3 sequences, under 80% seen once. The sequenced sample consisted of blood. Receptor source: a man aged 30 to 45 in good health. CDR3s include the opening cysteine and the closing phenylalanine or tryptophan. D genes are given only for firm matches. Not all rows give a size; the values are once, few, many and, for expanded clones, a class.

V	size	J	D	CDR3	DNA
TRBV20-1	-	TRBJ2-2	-	CSARDGSDSNTGELFF	TGCAGTGCTAGAGATGGATCGGACTCTAACACCGGGGAGCTGTTTTTT
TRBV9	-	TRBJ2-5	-	CASSVVGGQETQYF	TGTGCCAGCAGCGTAGTCGGGGGTCAAGAGACCCAGTACTTC
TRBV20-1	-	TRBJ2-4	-	CSADGGTDLAKNIQYF	TGCAGTGCCGACGGAGGGACAGATTTAGCCAAAAACATTCAGTACTTC
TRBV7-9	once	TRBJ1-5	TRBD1	CASSLVLGTGGGSNQPQHF	TGTGCCAGCAGCTTAGTTCTGGGGACAGGGGGCGGTAGCAATCAGCCCCAGCATTTT
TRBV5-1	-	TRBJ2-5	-	CASSPWPAETQYF	TGCGCCAGCAGCCCGTGGCCGGCAGAGACCCAGTACTTC
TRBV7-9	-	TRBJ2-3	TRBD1	CASCTGATTDTQYF	TGTGCCAGCTGCACAGGGGCCACCACAGATACGCAGTATTTT
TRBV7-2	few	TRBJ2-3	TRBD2	CASSSGLAGGLEQYF	TGTGCCAGCAGCTCAGGACTAGCGGGGGGGCTTGAGCAGTATTTT
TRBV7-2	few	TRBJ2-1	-	CASSLEVRRTNEQFF	TGTGCCAGCAGCTTAGAAGTCCGGCGGACCAATGAGCAGTTCTTC
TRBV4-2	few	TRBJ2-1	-	CASSHGQIDNEQFF	TGTGCCAGCAGCCATGGACAGATAGACAATGAGCAGTTCTTC
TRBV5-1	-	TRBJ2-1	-	CASSLVGAEQFF	TGCGCCAGCAGCTTGGTGGGCGCCGAGCAGTTCTTC
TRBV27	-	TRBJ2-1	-	CASSWGPGYEQFF	TGTGCCAGCTCCTGGGGGCCGGGCTATGAGCAGTTCTTC
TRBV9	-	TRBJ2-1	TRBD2	CASSGGGTYYNEQFF	TGTGCCAGCAGCGGCGGGGGGACGTACTACAATGAGCAGTTCTTC
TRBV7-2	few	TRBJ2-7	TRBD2	CASSLVELAGAFSYEQYF	TGTGCCAGCAGCTTAGTTGAACTAGCGGGGGCCTTCTCCTACGAGCAGTACTTC
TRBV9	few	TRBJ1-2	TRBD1	CASSVEGQISYGYTF	TGTGCCAGCAGCGTAGAGGGACAGATTTCCTATGGCTACACCTTC
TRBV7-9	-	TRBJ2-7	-	CASSLNSPYERYF	TGTGCCAGCAGCTTAAATAGTCCCTACGAGCGGTACTTC
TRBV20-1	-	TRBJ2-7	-	CSGRGFTYEQYF	TGCAGTGGTAGAGGCTTCACCTACGAGCAGTACTTC
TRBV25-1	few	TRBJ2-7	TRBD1	CASSELVTGDVREQYF	TGTGCCAGCAGTGAATTGGTGACAGGGGACGTACGCGAGCAGTACTTC
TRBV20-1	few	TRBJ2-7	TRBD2	CSARSSGDYEQYF	TGCAGTGCTCGATCTAGCGGGGACTACGAGCAGTACTTC
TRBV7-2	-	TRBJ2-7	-	CASSPSGRRYEQYF	TGTGCCAGCAGCCCCAGCGGGCGCCGCTACGAGCAGTACTTC
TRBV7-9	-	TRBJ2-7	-	CASSLGAVYEQYF	TGTGCCAGCAGCTTAGGTGCGGTCTACGAGCAGTACTTC
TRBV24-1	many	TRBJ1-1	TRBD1	CATQGTGDGGTEAFF	TGTGCCACGCAAGGGACAGGGGACGGGGGCACTGAAGCTTTCTTT
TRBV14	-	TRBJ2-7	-	CASSFGTEEQYF	TGTGCCAGCAGCTTCGGGACCGAGGAGCAGTACTTC
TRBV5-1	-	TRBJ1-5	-	CASSLADKQRETQHF	TGCGCCAGCAGCTTGGCCGATAAACAGAGGGAGACCCAGCATTTT
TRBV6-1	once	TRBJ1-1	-	CANKSTVRNTEAFF	TGTGCCAATAAGTCGACAGTTAGGAACACTGAAGCTTTCTTT
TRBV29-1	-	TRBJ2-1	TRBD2	CSVDFLAGGEEQFF	TGCAGCGTTGATTTCCTAGCGGGGGGTGAGGAGCAGTTCTTC
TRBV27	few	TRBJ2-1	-	CASSFLQGGVNEQFF	TGTGCCAGCAGTTTCCTACAGGGGGGGGTCAATGAGCAGTTCTTC
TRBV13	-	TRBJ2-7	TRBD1	CANSGQGAQNEQYF	TGTGCCAACAGCGGACAGGGGGCGCAAAACGAGCAGTACTTC
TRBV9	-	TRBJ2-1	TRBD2	CASSPTKRGSYNEQFF	TGTGCCAGCAGTCCCACTAAGCGGGGATCCTACAATGAGCAGTTCTTC
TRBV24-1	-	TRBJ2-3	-	CATSGFNTDTQYF	TGTGCCACCAGTGGGTTCAACACAGATACGCAGTATTTT
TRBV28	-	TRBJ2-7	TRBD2	CASSLARGVAGAQNSYEQYF	TGTGCCAGCAGTTTAGCCCGGGGGGTAGCGGGGGCCCAAAATTCCTACGAGCAGTACTTC
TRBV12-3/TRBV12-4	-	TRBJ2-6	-	CASSLGASVGANVLTF	TGTGCCAGCAGTTTGGGCGCCAGTGTAGGGGCCAACGTCCTGACTTTC
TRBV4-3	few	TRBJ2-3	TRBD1	CASSHDRGTNTQYF	TGCGCCAGCAGCCACGACAGGGGGACAAATACGCAGTATTTT
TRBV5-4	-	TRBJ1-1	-	CASSFGKRDTEAFF	TGTGCCAGCAGCTTTGGGAAACGGGACACTGAAGCTTTCTTT
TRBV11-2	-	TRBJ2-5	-	CASSRATYETQYF	TGTGCCAGCAGCCGCGCCACCTATGAGACCCAGTACTTC
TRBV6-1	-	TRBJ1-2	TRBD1	CASSLFTGATDYGYTF	TGTGCCAGCAGTCTTTTTACAGGGGCCACTGACTATGGCTACACCTTC
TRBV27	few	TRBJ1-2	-	CASSFGGSYGYTF	TGTGCCAGCAGTTTCGGGGGATCCTATGGCTACACCTTC
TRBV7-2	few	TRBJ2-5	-	CASMADSTTQYF	TGTGCCAGCATGGCGGACAGTACGACCCAGTACTTC
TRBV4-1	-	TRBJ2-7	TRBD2	CASSQIAGNVYEQYF	TGCGCCAGCAGCCAAATAGCGGGGAATGTGTACGAGCAGTACTTC
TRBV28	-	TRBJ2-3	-	CAGSAGFAQYF	TGTGCCGGCAGCGCCGGGTTCGCGCAGTATTTT
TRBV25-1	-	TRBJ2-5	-	CASSGTRTQYF	TGTGCCAGCAGTGGAACACGGACCCAGTACTTC
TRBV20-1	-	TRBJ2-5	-	CSASRVGPQETQYF	TGCAGTGCTAGCCGTGTGGGGCCCCAAGAGACCCAGTACTTC
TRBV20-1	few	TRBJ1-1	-	CSARVRNTEAFF	TGCAGTGCTAGAGTCAGGAACACTGAAGCTTTCTTT
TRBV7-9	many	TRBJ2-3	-	CASSPQGTDTQYF	TGTGCCAGCAGCCCCCAGGGCACAGATACGCAGTATTTT
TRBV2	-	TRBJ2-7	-	CASSAVGLYEQYF	TGTGCCAGCAGTGCGGTGGGCCTTTACGAGCAGTACTTC
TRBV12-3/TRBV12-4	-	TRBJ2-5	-	CASSLWEETQYF	TGTGCCAGCAGTTTGTGGGAAGAGACCCAGTACTTC
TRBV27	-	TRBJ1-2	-	CASSARTDLYYGYTF	TGTGCCAGCAGTGCGAGGACAGACCTCTACTATGGCTACACCTTC
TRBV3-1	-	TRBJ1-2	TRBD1	CASSLDDRGNYGYTF	TGTGCCAGCAGCCTAGACGACAGGGGAAACTATGGCTACACCTTC
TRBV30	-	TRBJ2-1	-	CAWSAGPQFF	TGTGCCTGGAGTGCTGGACCGCAGTTCTTC
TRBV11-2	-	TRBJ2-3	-	CASRGLNTDTQYF	TGTGCCAGCAGGGGACTTAACACAGATACGCAGTATTTT
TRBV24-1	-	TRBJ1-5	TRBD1	CATRTGRDSNQPQHF	TGTGCCACACGGACAGGGAGGGATAGCAATCAGCCCCAGCATTTT